This T cell receptor beta chain was documented in a study of shared clonotypes between healthy human individuals (dated by TCRdb to 2018 to 2021). Background for the entire study: A few men and a couple of women, aged 18 to 49 years, made up the cohort. For each donor, three plates each were used for CD4 naive and CD4 memory, two plates were used for CD8 naive, and one plate was used for CD8 memory. To estimate repertoire size and how much clonotype sharing occurs between individuals, the study deeply sequenced the blood TCR repertoires of five healthy adults. Different laboratories and diverse techniques were used to prepare libraries and sequence TCR repertoires, to increase sequencing depth and limit assay-specific biases. Per donor, leukapheresis produced somewhere between about 0.94 and 9 billion PBMCs.

With regard to this clone: What antigen it recognizes has not been identified. No base quality information exists; no much larger clone differs at one position.

From the cysteine up to the phenylalanine, the CDR3 has a length of 17 residues. Here the CDR3 DNA is all that survives: 51 bases in frame from base 1. Trimmed from V: 4 bases; trimmed from J: 5 bases; junction bases lacking a gene match: 14. Per the germline V gene (reference sequence), SGHKS is the CDR1 and YYEKEE is the CDR2. TCR CDR3 regions were amplified from genomic DNA by multiplex PCR using the deep immunoSEQ assay. For each cell subset, the extracted genomic DNA was distributed evenly across all wells of several immunoSEQ 96-well plates, and each plate served as one replicate. For sorted subsets, roughly 200 ng genomic DNA, equal to about 30,000 T cell genomes, was loaded into each replicate PCR. Purified libraries were quantified with a Qubit 3.0 fluorometer, sized on a Bioanalyzer 2100, and re-quantified with the KAPA Library Quantification kit. Every immunoSEQ 96-well plate was sequenced on a separate single-read 150-cycle Illumina NextSeq 550 flow cell. The study's processing was this. Because the immunoSEQ output included only junctional sequences and no quality scores, the filtering could not be the same as the filtering used for full-length reads. To assign V/J genes and CDR3, sequences were annotated using PyIR, a Python wrapper for IgBLAST v1.9, with IMGT germline references. Reads were filtered out if the reads had weak V/J assignments (E-value above 1e-6), no CDR3, stop codons, out-of-frame junctions, or ambiguous translated residues. A V3J clonotype was defined by an identical inferred V gene, J gene, and CDR3 amino acid sequence. The percentage overlap between two repertoires was calculated by dividing the number of shared unique clonotypes by the size of the smaller repertoire. Richness of each repertoire was evaluated using RTK rarefaction, the Chao1 estimator, and Recon v2.1 estimates of unobserved clonotypes. OLGA was used to compute generation probabilities for all TCRbeta clonotypes that the gDNA method yielded from a few donors. TCRdb took this table from immuneACCESS and kept in-frame rearrangements with V and J called. Such tables lack part of the clones; where checked against another copy, unresolved V genes explain under half of the gap, and the rest is unexplained. The DNA was the basis for D and trimming; V, J and clone size are from that table. This sample comprises around 700,000 clones, around 72% of them detected only once. The top ten clones comprise around 1.8% of the sample.

Study-wide findings and limitations: Sampling was restricted to blood, and TCR repertoires in tissue are likely to differ from TCR repertoires in blood. Roughly 5.2% of naive CD4, 3.5% of naive CD8, 2.3% of memory CD4, and 0.35% to 0.4% of memory CD8 clonotypes were shared across a few donors. Rarefaction of sorted-subset datasets indicated incomplete sequencing despite the large sequencing depth. Based on pairwise subsampling, the degree of clonotype sharing among donors was expected to be affected by sequencing depth. Larger estimated clonotype richness was generally found for naive subsets than for memory subsets. Clonotypes shared by all four sorted-subset donors showed higher generation probabilities than non-shared clonotypes. The small number of donors limited the genetic and exposure-history diversity represented.

Donors were healthy HIV-negative adults with no recently reported acute infections or vaccinations. Every donor was a Caucasian adult residing in Nashville, Tennessee, USA. Magnetic negative selection was used to enrich CD4+ T cells, after which naive cells were positively selected on CD45RA and the negative fraction became the memory subset. Blood was obtained by leukapheresis, after which PBMCs were separated by Ficoll-Histopaque density gradient centrifugation and cryopreserved in liquid nitrogen vapor phase. Purity and quantity of every magnetically sorted T cell population were checked by analytical flow cytometry. Genomic DNA was isolated from every sorted fraction and measured by UV absorbance on a Nanodrop 2000c.

The sequencing input was memory CD4+ T cells sorted from blood. Interpreted using the paper, the cell subset or site label stands for: CD45RA-negative fraction. This clonotype originated in a woman aged 25 to 45 in good health. The V and J segments used are TRBV5-5 and TRBJ2-5, with 10 junctional bases fitting TRBD2. The DNA reads as follows: TGTGCCAGCAGCCCCCACGTGAGCGGGAGGGCCAGGGAGACCCAGTACTTC. Its translation is CASSPHVSGRARETQYF.